The rows below give T cell receptor beta chains drawn from one sample of a study of OX40 agonist ivuxolimab in advanced cancers. Produced via immunoSEQ multiplex PCR; TCRdb's table is partial and in-frame only. The data contain approximately 72,000 clones, roughly 84% of them singletons. This sample comprised CD4+ or CD8+ T cells sorted from blood, obtained in a trial of the OX40 agonist ivuxolimab. All receptors come from an adult with an advanced solid tumor such as melanoma, head and neck, liver or kidney cancer. The CDR3 runs from the conserved cysteine through the conserved F or W. Fields, in order: clone size, V gene, J gene, D gene, CDR3 protein, CDR3 DNA. A D gene is named only where the DNA matches it firmly. The size entry is marked missing in some rows and otherwise reads once, few, many or a size class.

clone size: .; V gene: TRBV18; J gene: TRBJ2-1; D gene: .; CDR3 protein: CASSLHGGGEQFF; CDR3 DNA: TGTGCCAGCTCACTCCACGGAGGGGGTGAGCAGTTCTTC
clone size: few; V gene: TRBV10-1; J gene: TRBJ2-3; D gene: .; CDR3 protein: CASSGRAADTQYF; CDR3 DNA: TGCGCCAGCAGTGGACGGGCCGCGGATACGCAGTATTTT
clone size: .; V gene: TRBV28; J gene: TRBJ1-2; D gene: .; CDR3 protein: CASRTAYGYTF; CDR3 DNA: TGTGCCAGCAGGACGGCCTATGGCTACACCTTC
clone size: .; V gene: TRBV5-6; J gene: TRBJ2-7; D gene: TRBD2; CDR3 protein: CASSSRWRAGDREQYF; CDR3 DNA: TGTGCCAGCAGCTCAAGGTGGAGAGCGGGAGATCGGGAGCAGTACTTC
clone size: .; V gene: TRBV19; J gene: TRBJ1-1; D gene: .; CDR3 protein: CASSIGGQNTEAFF; CDR3 DNA: TGTGCCAGTAGTATTGGGGGGCAGAACACTGAAGCTTTCTTT
clone size: .; V gene: TRBV6-5; J gene: TRBJ1-2; D gene: .; CDR3 protein: CASSGTEYGYTF; CDR3 DNA: TGTGCCAGCTCCGGGACGGAGTATGGCTACACCTTC
clone size: .; V gene: TRBV7-2; J gene: TRBJ2-3; D gene: TRBD2; CDR3 protein: CASSLARTSGSTDTQYF; CDR3 DNA: TGTGCCAGCAGCTTAGCGAGGACTAGCGGAAGCACAGATACGCAGTATTTT
clone size: once; V gene: TRBV5-1; J gene: TRBJ2-7; D gene: .; CDR3 protein: CASRRAYEQYF; CDR3 DNA: TGCGCCAGCAGGCGGGCCTACGAGCAGTACTTC
clone size: .; V gene: TRBV7-2; J gene: TRBJ2-7; D gene: .; CDR3 protein: CASSFSGGPYEQYF; CDR3 DNA: TGTGCCAGCAGCTTTTCCGGCGGGCCCTACGAGCAGTACTTC
clone size: .; V gene: TRBV7-8; J gene: TRBJ2-3; D gene: TRBD1; CDR3 protein: CASTPQGQGIDTQYF; CDR3 DNA: TGTGCCAGCACCCCTCAGGGACAGGGGATAGATACGCAGTATTTT
clone size: .; V gene: TRBV6-6; J gene: TRBJ1-6; D gene: TRBD1; CDR3 protein: CASSRGQASPLHF; CDR3 DNA: TGTGCCAGCAGTCGCGGACAGGCTTCACCCCTCCACTTT
clone size: .; V gene: TRBV6-1; J gene: TRBJ2-1; D gene: .; CDR3 protein: CASSEDLTRVEHNEQFF; CDR3 DNA: TGTGCCAGCAGTGAAGACCTGACTCGGGTAGAACACAATGAGCAGTTCTTC
clone size: .; V gene: TRBV11-2; J gene: TRBJ2-7; D gene: .; CDR3 protein: CASSLERDPYSYEQYF; CDR3 DNA: TGTGCCAGCAGCTTAGAGCGGGACCCCTACTCCTACGAGCAGTACTTC
clone size: .; V gene: TRBV23-1; J gene: TRBJ2-7; D gene: .; CDR3 protein: CASSQWRREGRSYEQYF; CDR3 DNA: TGCGCCAGCAGTCAATGGAGGAGGGAAGGACGCTCCTACGAGCAGTACTTC
clone size: once; V gene: TRBV2; J gene: TRBJ2-1; D gene: TRBD2; CDR3 protein: CASSAERLAGASRNEQFF; CDR3 DNA: TGTGCCAGCAGTGCCGAGAGGCTAGCGGGAGCCTCCAGGAATGAGCAGTTCTTC